These T cell receptor beta chains were read from a single sample in a study of cytomegalovirus exposure and HLA in healthy donors. Clones were read by immunoSEQ multiplex PCR, and TCRdb kept only the in-frame ones, dropping some. The sample comprises 150,000 to 170,000 clones, about 68% of which are singletons, and about 1.3% rests with the top ten. Sample: PBMCs. These TCRs come from a man between 18 and 35 years old in good health and CMV-seronegative. Both conserved end residues are part of each CDR3. A D gene is named only where the DNA matches it firmly. Clone size is shown for a subset of rows, as once, few, many or a class of expanded clone.

cdr3_nt cdr3_aa j_call d_call clone_size v_call
TGTGCCAGTAGTATTGGGCAGGGTGCCAAAAACATTCAGTACTTC CASSIGQGAKNIQYF TRBJ2-4 . . TRBV19
TGCAGCGTGGGGGACACTTACTCTGGAAACACCATATATTTT CSVGDTYSGNTIYF TRBJ1-3 . . TRBV29-1
TGTGCCAGCAGTTTCGGGAGCCCAGATACGCAGTATTTT CASSFGSPDTQYF TRBJ2-3 . . TRBV27
TGTGCCAGCAGCCGTAGCGTCCGGGGCTACGAGCAGTACTTC CASSRSVRGYEQYF TRBJ2-7 . . TRBV7-9
TGTGCCAGCAGCGTAGGGGGAGCGGGGCAGTTCTTC CASSVGGAGQFF TRBJ2-1 . . TRBV9
TGCGCCAGCAGCATTTTAGCGGCCAGTTCCAATGAGCAGTTCTTC CASSILAASSNEQFF TRBJ2-1 . few TRBV5-1
TGTGCCACCAGCAGAGTCGGCGGGAGGCCCTTCAAAGAGACCCAGTACTTC CATSRVGGRPFKETQYF TRBJ2-5 TRBD2 . TRBV15
TGTGCCACCAGCAGAGCGCCCGGGACTAGTTACGAGCAGTACTTC CATSRAPGTSYEQYF TRBJ2-7 TRBD2 . TRBV15
TGTGCCATCAGACCACAGGGTAACTATGGCTACACCTTC CAIRPQGNYGYTF TRBJ1-2 . once TRBV10-3
TGTGCCAGCAGTGGGGAGGGAGTCCCCTACAATGAGCAGTTCTTC CASSGEGVPYNEQFF TRBJ2-1 TRBD2 . TRBV2
TGTGCCAGCAGTTTAATTAGGGGATACAATGAGCAGTTCTTC CASSLIRGYNEQFF TRBJ2-1 . . TRBV27
TGTGCCAGCAGCCTGACCGGGACAGCCTTGAGGGGCTACACCTTC CASSLTGTALRGYTF TRBJ1-2 TRBD1 . TRBV7-9
TGTGCCAGTAGTCCATATGGGGACACCTTAGGAGCAGATACGCAGTATTTT CASSPYGDTLGADTQYF TRBJ2-3 . . TRBV19
TGTGCCAGCAGCCCCACGAGTAGGGAGCATGGCTACACCTTC CASSPTSREHGYTF TRBJ1-2 . once TRBV9
TGTGCCAGCAGCGTACGGGGGACCGGGGAGCTGTTTTTT CASSVRGTGELFF TRBJ2-2 . . TRBV9
TGTTCCAGCACCCTTAACTATGGCTACACCTTC CSSTLNYGYTF TRBJ1-2 . . TRBV7-9
TGTGCCAGCGGCCCCGGGACTAGCCCCACCGGGGAGCTGTTTTTT CASGPGTSPTGELFF TRBJ2-2 TRBD2 . TRBV6-5
TGTGCCAGCAGCTTGACAGGGAGCGACGAGCAGTACTTC CASSLTGSDEQYF TRBJ2-7 . once TRBV5-4
TGTGCCAGCAGTAGGGTGGCAGGACAGGGGGTTGATGAGCAGTTCTTC CASSRVAGQGVDEQFF TRBJ2-1 TRBD1 . TRBV27
TGTGCCAGCAGTGACGACTACACTCAAGAGACCCAGTACTTC CASSDDYTQETQYF TRBJ2-5 . . TRBV25-1
TGTGCCAGCTCCCGGACAGGGGAGACTGAAGCTTTCTTT CASSRTGETEAFF TRBJ1-1 TRBD1 once TRBV18
TGTGCCAGCAGCCTTGGACTAGCGACAGATACGCAGTATTTT CASSLGLATDTQYF TRBJ2-3 TRBD2 . TRBV14
TGTGCCAGCAGCTACGGCCCCGCTAGCGGGAGGTTCAATGAGCAGTTCTTC CASSYGPASGRFNEQFF TRBJ2-1 TRBD2 . TRBV13
TGTGCCAGCGCGGGACTTCAGGGGGATTGGGGTCAGCCCCAGCATTTT CASAGLQGDWGQPQHF TRBJ1-5 TRBD1 . TRBV27
TGTGCCAGCAGCTCTACTAGCGGGAGATTTCACGAGCAGTACTTC CASSSTSGRFHEQYF TRBJ2-7 TRBD2 . TRBV7-9
TGTGCCAGCAGCTCAAAGGGGGCTGGGAGGGAGACCCAGTACTTC CASSSKGAGRETQYF TRBJ2-5 . few TRBV5-6
TGTGCCAGCAGTGAAGAGGGCGGGGCGCATTTT CASSEEGGAHF TRBJ1-5 . . TRBV6-1
TGTGCCTGGAGTGAATGGTGGCGGGAGTTGAACGAGCAGTACTTC CAWSEWWRELNEQYF TRBJ2-7 TRBD2 . TRBV30
TGTGCTAGTGGTCCTGCAACTCGACAGGAGAGGTACGAGCAGTACTTC CASGPATRQERYEQYF TRBJ2-7 . . TRBV12-5
TGTGCCAGCAGTTACAGGCGGGAAAGGTTCGAGCAGTACTTC CASSYRRERFEQYF TRBJ2-7 . . TRBV6-5
TGTGCCAGCAGCCAGCTGGGTAGCGGGGAAGACTACGAGCAGTACTTC CASSQLGSGEDYEQYF TRBJ2-7 TRBD2 . TRBV27
TGTGCCAGCAGCTTGGCGGAGGCGCAGTATTTT CASSLAEAQYF TRBJ2-3 . few TRBV5-6
TGTGCCAGCAGCTACTTACAGGGGGCAGCTGAAGCTTTCTTT CASSYLQGAAEAFF TRBJ1-1 TRBD1 . TRBV5-8
TGTGCCAGCACGCGGAGCACCGGGGAGCTGTTTTTT CASTRSTGELFF TRBJ2-2 . . TRBV28
TGCGCCAGCAGTGTCGGAGACAGGGATGATGAGCAGTTCTTC CASSVGDRDDEQFF TRBJ2-1 TRBD1 . TRBV10-1
TGCGCCAGCAGCCACCCCCTAGGAGCGCAGTATTTT CASSHPLGAQYF TRBJ2-3 . . TRBV4-1
TGTGCCAGCCGGACTAGCGGTTCCTACGAGCAGTACTTC CASRTSGSYEQYF TRBJ2-7 TRBD2 . TRBV28
TGTGCCAGCAGCTCTAGCGGGAGGAACTACAATGAGCAGTTCTTC CASSSSGRNYNEQFF TRBJ2-1 TRBD2 . TRBV13
TGTGCCAGCACGTGGAGGGACAGGGGGTGGGAGACCCAGTACTTC CASTWRDRGWETQYF TRBJ2-5 TRBD1 . TRBV11-2
TGCGCCAGCAGCCAAGAGGGGGCCCTCAACAATGAGCAGTTCTTC CASSQEGALNNEQFF TRBJ2-1 . . TRBV4-3
TGTGCCAGCAGCTTAGCCGGGGTAAGCCCCAATGAGCAGTTCTTC CASSLAGVSPNEQFF TRBJ2-1 . . TRBV11-2
TGTGCCAGCAGATCCGGGACAGGGGGACTTGGTGAGCAGTTCTTC CASRSGTGGLGEQFF TRBJ2-1 TRBD1 . TRBV2
TGTGCCAGCTCCCAAAGGGTGGGGGCCGTTTCCTACGAGCAGTACTTC CASSQRVGAVSYEQYF TRBJ2-7 . few TRBV18
TGCAGCGTTGAAGAAGGAGGGAAGTTCTACAATGAGCAGTTCTTC CSVEEGGKFYNEQFF TRBJ2-1 . . TRBV29-1
TGCGCCAGCAGCTTCGGCGGACAGGGAGCAAACACCATATATTTT CASSFGGQGANTIYF TRBJ1-3 TRBD1 . TRBV4-1
TGCGCCAGCAGCCTCCGGGTTAGCGGGGCCTACGAGCAGTACTTC CASSLRVSGAYEQYF TRBJ2-7 TRBD2 . TRBV4-1
TGTGCCAGCAGCCAAGGGACTAGAAATACAGATACGCAGTATTTT CASSQGTRNTDTQYF TRBJ2-3 TRBD2 . TRBV9
TGTGCCAGCATTGGGACTCCAAGCTCCTACGAGCAGTACTTC CASIGTPSSYEQYF TRBJ2-7 . . TRBV6-5
TGTGCCTGGACCGGACAGCCCAATCAGCCCCAGCATTTT CAWTGQPNQPQHF TRBJ1-5 . . TRBV30
TGTGCCAGCTCCCCGGCGGGCAACTACGAGCAGTACTTC CASSPAGNYEQYF TRBJ2-7 . . TRBV18
TGTGCCAGCAGTTACTCGGGAGGGTATGGCTACACCTTC CASSYSGGYGYTF TRBJ1-2 . once TRBV6-5
TGTGCCAGCATGGGAGGAAGGGACAGGGGACTAGCTAACTATGGCTACACCTTC CASMGGRDRGLANYGYTF TRBJ1-2 TRBD1 . TRBV2
TGCGCCAGCAGCTTGGCCCCGGGTAACCCTGAAGCTTTCTTT CASSLAPGNPEAFF TRBJ1-1 . few TRBV5-1
TGTGCCAGCAGCTTGGGACAGGGGGCCGGCAATCAGCCCCAGCATTTT CASSLGQGAGNQPQHF TRBJ1-5 TRBD1 . TRBV7-2
TGTGCCAGCTCCAGGGGGGATCAGCCCCAGCATTTT CASSRGDQPQHF TRBJ1-5 TRBD1 once TRBV7-9
TGTGCCAGCAGTTACACCGGGAGGGCCGCCGAGCAGTACTTC CASSYTGRAAEQYF TRBJ2-7 TRBD2 . TRBV6-5
TGTGCCAGCAGTCCCTGGACAGGTTCCTATGGCTACACCTTC CASSPWTGSYGYTF TRBJ1-2 TRBD1 . TRBV27